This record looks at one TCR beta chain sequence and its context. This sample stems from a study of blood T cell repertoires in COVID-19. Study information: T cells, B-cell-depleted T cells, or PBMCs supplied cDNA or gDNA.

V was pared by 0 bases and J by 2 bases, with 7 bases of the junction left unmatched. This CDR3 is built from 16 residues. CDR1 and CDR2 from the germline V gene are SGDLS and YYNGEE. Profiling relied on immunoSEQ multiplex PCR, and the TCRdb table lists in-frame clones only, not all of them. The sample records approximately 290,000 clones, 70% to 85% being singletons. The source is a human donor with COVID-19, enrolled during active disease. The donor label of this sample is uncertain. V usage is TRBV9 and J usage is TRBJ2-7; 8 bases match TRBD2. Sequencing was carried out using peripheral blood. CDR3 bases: TGTGCCAGCAGCGTAGTACCCAGCGGGGGTACCTACGAGCAGTACTTC. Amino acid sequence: CASSVVPSGGTYEQYF.